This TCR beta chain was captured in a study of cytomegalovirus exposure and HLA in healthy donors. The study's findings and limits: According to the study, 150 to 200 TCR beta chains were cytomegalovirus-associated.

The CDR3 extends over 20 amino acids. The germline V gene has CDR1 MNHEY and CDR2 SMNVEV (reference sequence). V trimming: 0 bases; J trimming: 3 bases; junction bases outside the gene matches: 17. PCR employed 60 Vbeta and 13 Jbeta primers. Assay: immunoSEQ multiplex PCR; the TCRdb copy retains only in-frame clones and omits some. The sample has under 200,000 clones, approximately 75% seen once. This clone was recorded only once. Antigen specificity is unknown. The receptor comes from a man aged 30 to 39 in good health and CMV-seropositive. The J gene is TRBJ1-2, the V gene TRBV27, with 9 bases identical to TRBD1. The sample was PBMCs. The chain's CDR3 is CASSLSMGTGHYGGYYGYTF. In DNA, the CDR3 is TGTGCCAGCAGTTTATCGATGGGGACAGGGCATTACGGGGGCTACTATGGCTACACCTTC.